One T cell receptor beta chain is described in this entry. Antigen: not known. A junction end diverges from the germline sequence, so it may reflect a read error. In germline, CDR1 is MNHEY, CDR2 SVGAGI. The CDR3 is made up of 15 amino acids. The PCR ran on 60 Vbeta and 13 Jbeta primers. Assay: immunoSEQ multiplex PCR; the TCRdb copy retains only in-frame clones and omits some. The table has approximately 85,000 clones, about four fifths seen once. The record originates from a study of cytomegalovirus exposure and HLA in healthy donors. Broader study findings: Most CMV-associated TCR beta chains appeared HLA-restricted in a later analysis. Later analysis demonstrated an association between a missense DCLRE1C variant and TCR beta V- and J-gene trimming. Across donors, most TCRs were seen rarely, yet some public ones were widespread.

The sample comprised PBMCs. V usage is TRBV6-5 and J usage is TRBJ2-4; 8 nucleotides line up with TRBD2. This sequence was found in a man aged 45-65 years in good health and CMV-seropositive. CDR3 coding DNA: TGTGCCAGCAGATCCCCCGGGGGGGGCCGAAACAGTCAGTACTTC. Translation gives CASRSPGGGRNSQYF.